This T cell receptor (beta chain) emerged from a study of blood T cell repertoires in COVID-19. Study summary: T cells, B-cell-depleted T cells, or PBMCs supplied cDNA or gDNA.

Generated by immunoSEQ multiplex PCR, the TCRdb table keeps only in-frame clones and is missing some. The sample has 150,000 to 200,000 clones, around 85% seen once. The CDR3 contains 15 residues. From germline, CDR1 is SNHLY and CDR2 FYNNEI. With V trimmed by 6 bases and J by 4 bases, 6 bases remained unmatched. V is TRBV2 and J is TRBJ1-4, with 9 nucleotides matching TRBD1. The origin of this receptor is a man in his 70s with active or convalescent COVID-19. Sequenced: peripheral blood. The CDR3 bases are TGTGCCAGCAGACTGGGACAGGGCCGTAATGAAAAACTGTTTTTT. It encodes CASRLGQGRNEKLFF.